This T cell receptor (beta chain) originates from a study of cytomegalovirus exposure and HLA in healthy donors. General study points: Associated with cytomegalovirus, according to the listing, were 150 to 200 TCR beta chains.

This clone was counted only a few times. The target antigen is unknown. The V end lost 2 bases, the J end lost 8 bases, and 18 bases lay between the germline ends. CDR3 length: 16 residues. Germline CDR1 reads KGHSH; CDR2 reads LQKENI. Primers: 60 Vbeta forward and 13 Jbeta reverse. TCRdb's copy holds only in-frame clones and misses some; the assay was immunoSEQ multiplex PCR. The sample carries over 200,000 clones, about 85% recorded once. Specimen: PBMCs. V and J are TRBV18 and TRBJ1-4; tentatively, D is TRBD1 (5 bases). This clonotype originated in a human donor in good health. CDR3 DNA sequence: TGTGCCAGCTCACCAAGGACACGGGGAGCGGGCGAAAAACTGTTTTTT. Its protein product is CASSPRTRGAGEKLFF.